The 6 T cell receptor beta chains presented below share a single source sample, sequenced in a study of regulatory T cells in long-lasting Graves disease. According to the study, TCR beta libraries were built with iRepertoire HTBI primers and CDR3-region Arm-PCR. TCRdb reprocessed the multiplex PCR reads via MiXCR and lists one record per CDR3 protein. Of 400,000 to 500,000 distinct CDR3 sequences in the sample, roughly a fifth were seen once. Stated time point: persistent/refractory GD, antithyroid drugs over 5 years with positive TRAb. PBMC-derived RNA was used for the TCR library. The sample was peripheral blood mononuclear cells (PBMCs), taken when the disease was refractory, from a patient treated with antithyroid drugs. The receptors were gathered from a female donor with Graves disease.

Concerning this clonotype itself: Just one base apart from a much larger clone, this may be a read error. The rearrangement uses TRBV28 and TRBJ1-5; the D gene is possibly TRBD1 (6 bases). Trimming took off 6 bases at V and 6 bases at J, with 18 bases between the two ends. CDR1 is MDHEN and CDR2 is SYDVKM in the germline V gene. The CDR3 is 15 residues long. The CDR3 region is CASSLQGALSQPQHF. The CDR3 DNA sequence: TGTGCCAGCAGCCTACAGGGCGCCCTCAGTCAGCCCCAGCATTTT.

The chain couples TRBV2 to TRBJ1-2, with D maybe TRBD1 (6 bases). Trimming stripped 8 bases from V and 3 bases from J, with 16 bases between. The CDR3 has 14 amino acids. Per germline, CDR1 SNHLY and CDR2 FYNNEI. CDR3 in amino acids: CASRQAGAHYGYTF. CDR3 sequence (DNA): TGTGCCAGCCGACAGGCGGGCGCGCACTATGGCTACACCTTC.

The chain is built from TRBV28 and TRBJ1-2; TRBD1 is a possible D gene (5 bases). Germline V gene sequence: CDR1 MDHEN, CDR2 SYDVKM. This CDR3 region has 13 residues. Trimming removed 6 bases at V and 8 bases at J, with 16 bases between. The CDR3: CASRGGGVQGYTF. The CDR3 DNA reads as TGTGCCAGCAGGGGCGGGGGGGTACAAGGCTACACCTTC.

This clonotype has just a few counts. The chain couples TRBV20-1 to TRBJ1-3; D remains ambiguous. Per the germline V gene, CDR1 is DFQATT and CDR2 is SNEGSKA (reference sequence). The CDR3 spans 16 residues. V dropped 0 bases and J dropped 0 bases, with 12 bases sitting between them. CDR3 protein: CSARDHNWPSGNTIYF. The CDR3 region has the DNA TGCAGTGCTAGAGATCATAATTGGCCCTCTGGAAACACCATATATTTT.

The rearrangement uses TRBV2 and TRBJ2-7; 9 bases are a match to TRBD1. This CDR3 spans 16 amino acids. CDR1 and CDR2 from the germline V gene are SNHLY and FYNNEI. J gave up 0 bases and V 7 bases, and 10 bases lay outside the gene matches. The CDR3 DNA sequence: TGTGCCAGCACAACGGGACAGGGCGCTACCTCCTACGAGCAGTACTTC. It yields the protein CASTTGQGATSYEQYF.

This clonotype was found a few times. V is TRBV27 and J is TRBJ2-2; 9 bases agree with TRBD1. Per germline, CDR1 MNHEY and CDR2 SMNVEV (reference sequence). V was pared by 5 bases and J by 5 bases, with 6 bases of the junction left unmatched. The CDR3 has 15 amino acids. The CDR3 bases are TGTGCCAGCAGTACAGGGGGCCTTCGGACCGGGGAGCTGTTTTTT. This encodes CASSTGGLRTGELFF.